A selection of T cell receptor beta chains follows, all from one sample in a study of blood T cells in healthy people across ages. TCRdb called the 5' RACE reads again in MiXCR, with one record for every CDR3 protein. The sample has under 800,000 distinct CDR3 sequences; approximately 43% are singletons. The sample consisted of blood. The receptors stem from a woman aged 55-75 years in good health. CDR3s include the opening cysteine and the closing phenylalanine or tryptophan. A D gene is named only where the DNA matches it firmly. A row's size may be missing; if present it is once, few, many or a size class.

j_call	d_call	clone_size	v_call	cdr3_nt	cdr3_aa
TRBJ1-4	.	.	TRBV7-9	TGTGCCAGCTCGGGGACTAATGAAAAACTGTTTTTT	CASSGTNEKLFF
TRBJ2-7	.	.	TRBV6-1	TGTGCCAGCAGTCTTAGACAGAGCTTTTTCTACGAGCAGTACTTC	CASSLRQSFFYEQYF
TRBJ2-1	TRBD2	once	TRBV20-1	TGCAGTGCTAGAGATCTGGCGGGAGTCTACAATGAGCAGTTCTTC	CSARDLAGVYNEQFF
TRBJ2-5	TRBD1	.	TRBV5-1	TGCGCCAGCAGCGACGTACAGGGGGAAGAGACCCAGTACTTC	CASSDVQGEETQYF
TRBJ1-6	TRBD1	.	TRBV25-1	TGTGCCAGCAGCGCACGGGCAGGGGGGCCTAATTCACCCCTCCACTTT	CASSARAGGPNSPLHF
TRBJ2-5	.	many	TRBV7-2	TGTGCCAGCAGCCTGGGGGCAGAGACCCAGTACTTC	CASSLGAETQYF
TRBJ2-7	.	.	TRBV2	TGTGCCAGCTTTTCCGGTAGCGGAATAACCTACGAGCAGTACTTC	CASFSGSGITYEQYF
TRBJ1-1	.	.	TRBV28	TGTGCCAGCAGTGTCACAGTGGACACTGAAGCTTTCTTT	CASSVTVDTEAFF
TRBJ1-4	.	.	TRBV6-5	TGTGCCAGCAGTTCCCGACAGGATCGCAATGAAAAACTGTTTTTT	CASSSRQDRNEKLFF
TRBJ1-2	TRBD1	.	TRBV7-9	TGTGCCAGCGAGAGACGGACAGGGGGAAGCTACACCTTC	CASERRTGGSYTF
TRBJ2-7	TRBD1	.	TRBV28	TGTGCCAGCAGTACCCAGGGGGCCTCCTACGAGCAGTACTTC	CASSTQGASYEQYF
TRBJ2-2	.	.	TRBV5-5	TGTGCCAGCAGCGCCGGACACTCGAACACCGGGGAGCTGTTTTTT	CASSAGHSNTGELFF
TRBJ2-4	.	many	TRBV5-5	TGTGCCAGCAGCTTGAGGGAAAACATTCAGTACTTC	CASSLRENIQYF
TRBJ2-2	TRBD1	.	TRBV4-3	TGCGCCAGCAGCCGTAACAGGGGCACCGGGGAGCTGTTTTTT	CASSRNRGTGELFF
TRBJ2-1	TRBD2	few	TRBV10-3	TGTGCCACCGGACTAGCGGGAGCCAATGAGCAGTTCTTC	CATGLAGANEQFF
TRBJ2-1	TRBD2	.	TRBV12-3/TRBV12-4	TGTGCCAGCAGTCCCTCTAGCGGGGGGGCCTACAATGAGCAGTTCTTC	CASSPSSGGAYNEQFF
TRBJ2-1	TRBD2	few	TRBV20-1	TGCAGTGCTCAGATGGTAGCGGGAGCCTACAATGAGCAGTTCTTC	CSAQMVAGAYNEQFF
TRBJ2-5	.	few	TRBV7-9	TGTGCCAGCAGCTTAGCTAGCTCGATCGAGACCCAGTACTTC	CASSLASSIETQYF
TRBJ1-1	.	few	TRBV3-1	TGTGCCAGCAGCCAAGCTTCGGGACTCCTGAACACTGAAGCTTTCTTT	CASSQASGLLNTEAFF
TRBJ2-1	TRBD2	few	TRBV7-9	TGTGCCAGCAGCTTGGGGACTAGCGGGAGTATTCCTGAGCAGTTCTTC	CASSLGTSGSIPEQFF
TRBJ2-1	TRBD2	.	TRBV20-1	TGCAGTGCTACTCCCGCAATTGGACTAGCGGGAGCCAATGAGCAGTTCTTC	CSATPAIGLAGANEQFF
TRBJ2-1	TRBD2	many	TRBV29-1	TGCAGCGTTGCTAGCGGGAGGGCCGAGTCTGAGCAGTTCTTC	CSVASGRAESEQFF
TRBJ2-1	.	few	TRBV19	TGTGCCAGTAGTATAGATGCACAGGGCTTGAATGAGCAGTTCTTC	CASSIDAQGLNEQFF
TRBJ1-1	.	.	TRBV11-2	TGTGCCAGCAGCTTAGAGAACACTGAAGCTTTCTTT	CASSLENTEAFF
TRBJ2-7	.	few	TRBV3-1	TGTGCCAGCAGCCAAGCCCCATCTAGAGGGCCAGCCTACGAGCAGTACTTC	CASSQAPSRGPAYEQYF
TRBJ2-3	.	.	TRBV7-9	TGTGCCAGCAGCCCGAGTTCCACAGGTACGCAGTATTTT	CASSPSSTGTQYF
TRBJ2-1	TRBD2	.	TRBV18	TGTGCCAGCTCTAGGACTAGCATCAATGAGCAGTTCTTC	CASSRTSINEQFF
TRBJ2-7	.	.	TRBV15	TGTGCCACCAGCAGAAGTCCATCCTTAGGCGGAACTTCCTACGAGCAGTACTTC	CATSRSPSLGGTSYEQYF
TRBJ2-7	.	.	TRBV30	TGCGCCTGGGGTTTCCCGGGAGGGACAGGTTACGAGCAGTACTTC	CAWGFPGGTGYEQYF
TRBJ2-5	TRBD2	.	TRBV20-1	TGCAGTGCTAGAGGACTAGCCGTTGCAGAGACCCAGTACTTC	CSARGLAVAETQYF
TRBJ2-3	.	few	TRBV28	TGTGCCAGCAGTTTGGAGCAGACAGATACGCAGTATTTT	CASSLEQTDTQYF
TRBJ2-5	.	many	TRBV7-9	TGTGCCAGCAGCCCGGAGCAAGAGACCCAGTACTTC	CASSPEQETQYF
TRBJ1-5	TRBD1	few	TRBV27	TGTGCCAGCAGTCCCAAGTATGGACAGGGGTTTAATCAGCCCCAGCATTTT	CASSPKYGQGFNQPQHF
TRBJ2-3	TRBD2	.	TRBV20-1	TGCAGTGGTAGCGGGGAGCAAACTAGCACAGATACGCAGTATTTT	CSGSGEQTSTDTQYF
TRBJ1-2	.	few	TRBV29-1	TGCAGCGTTGAGGGAGAGGGTCTTAATGGCTACACCTTC	CSVEGEGLNGYTF
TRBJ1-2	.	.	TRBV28	TGTGCCAGCAGTTTAAGGGGACGATCTGGCTACACCTTC	CASSLRGRSGYTF
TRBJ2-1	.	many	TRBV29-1	TGCAGCGCTGACCCACTAAGTTACAATGAGCAGTTCTTC	CSADPLSYNEQFF
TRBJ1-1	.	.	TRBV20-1	TGCAGTGCTAGGAGGAGGGGGGGCAAGAACACTGAAGCTTTCTTT	CSARRRGGKNTEAFF
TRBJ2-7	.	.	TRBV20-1	TGTAGTGCCCCTGGAGGGCTACTTAGCTCCTACGAGCAGTACTTC	CSAPGGLLSSYEQYF
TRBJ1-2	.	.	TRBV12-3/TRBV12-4	TGTGCCAGCAGTTCCCGACAGTCTAACTATGGCTACACCTTC	CASSSRQSNYGYTF
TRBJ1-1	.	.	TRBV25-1	TGTGCCAGCAGGCCCGGGACGGCCCCCGGTGGGACTGAAGCTTTCTTT	CASRPGTAPGGTEAFF
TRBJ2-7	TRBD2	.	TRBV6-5	TGTGCCAGCAGTCACCTGGAGGGCAGCGGGAGGTCCTACGAGCAGTACTTC	CASSHLEGSGRSYEQYF
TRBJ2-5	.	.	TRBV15	TGTGCCACCAGCGAGGGAGGTCTCCAAGAGACCCAGTACTTC	CATSEGGLQETQYF